The present TCR beta chain was sequenced within a study of post-analysis software for immune sequencing data. Whole-study results and caveats: The normalized Chao1 diversity of multiple sclerosis patients was significantly lower than that of controls. Relative to controls, patients had about 5 TRBV segments at higher frequency, with TRBV5-6, TRBV5-1 and TRBV20-1 among these.

The germline V gene has CDR1 SGHTA and CDR2 FQGNSA. Trimming removed 6 bases from V and 2 bases from J, with 11 bases in between. The CDR3 totals 13 residues. TCR beta libraries were prepared from cDNA with unique molecular identifiers. With about 0.85 to 10 million T cells as the source, some 510,000 cDNA molecules resulted. TCRdb reprocessed the PCR reads via MiXCR and lists one record per CDR3 protein. The repertoire has about 400,000 distinct CDR3 sequences, less than 35% of them found once; the top ten carry roughly 12%. Concerning this clonotype itself: Its target is not known.

The chain combines TRBV7-2 with TRBJ2-7; D is unclear. Sequencing input: blood. This receptor was identified in a girl aged 5 to 17 with multiple sclerosis. For the CDR3, the DNA is TGTGCCAGCAGGCCTCAAACGGCCTACGAGCAGTACTTC. Translated: CASRPQTAYEQYF.